Below, 27 T cell receptor beta chains from the same sample are listed, as sequenced in a study of blood T cells in healthy people across ages. Next came a second PCR, run for roughly 6 to 11 cycles, which used a sample-barcoded 5' primer along with a J-beta primer mix. TCRdb fed the 5' RACE reads into MiXCR, producing one record per CDR3 protein. This table holds about 700,000 distinct CDR3 sequences, roughly 32% found once. The material sequenced was blood. The receptors shown here come from a woman older than 75 in good health.

The chain is built from TRBV20-1 and TRBJ1-5; TRBD1 is a possible D gene (6 bases). Per the germline V gene, CDR1 is DFQATT and CDR2 is SNEGSKA (reference sequence). The CDR3 sequence is 16 residues long. The V and J ends lost 2 bases and 9 bases respectively, with 23 bases between them. The CDR3 protein is CSARKDGGAYEGPQHF. In nucleotides, the CDR3 is TGCAGTGCTAGAAAAGACGGGGGCGCCTATGAGGGGCCCCAGCATTTT.

The sample holds a few counts of this clonotype. V gene TRBV7-2 combines with J gene TRBJ2-1, with D tentatively TRBD2 (5 bases). The last part of the DNA fits TRBJ2-7 better; the J call may be wrong. This CDR3 region has 16 residues. Per germline, CDR1 SGHTA and CDR2 FQGNSA. CDR3 protein: CASSSGEYSSYNEQYF. DNA for the CDR3: TGTGCCAGCAGCTCTGGGGAGTACAGCTCCTACAATGAGCAGTACTTC.

The gene calls are TRBV19 and TRBJ1-1; weak D call: TRBD1 (6 bases). The CDR3 is made up of 12 amino acids. Germline V CDR1 and CDR2: LNHDA, SQIVND (reference sequence). V gave up 10 bases and J gave up 3 bases, with 12 bases separating them. This CDR3 reads CAIRGRDTEAFF. CDR3 coding DNA: TGTGCCATCAGGGGTAGAGACACTGAAGCTTTCTTT.

This clonotype was counted many times. J is TRBJ2-1 and V is TRBV12-3 or TRBV12-4, with a possible D match to TRBD2 (5 bases). Trimming cost V 6 bases and J 4 bases, with 19 bases left between them. This CDR3 has 16 amino acids. CDR3 coding DNA: TGTGCCAGCAGCCACCTCTTTCATGAGGGTTACAATGAGCAGTTCTTC. Translated, it gives CASSHLFHEGYNEQFF.

This clonotype was detected many times. The chain links TRBV28 to TRBJ2-7; 8 bases fit TRBD1. V shed 4 bases, J shed 4 bases, and the junction held 15 bases outside the gene matches. CDR1 is MDHEN and CDR2 is SYDVKM in the germline V gene. The CDR3 runs 17 residues. The CDR3 DNA is TGTGCCAGCAGTTCTCGGCACAGGGGGGCGAGGGTTTACGAGCAGTACTTC. Protein sequence: CASSSRHRGARVYEQYF.

This clonotype was seen ten or more times. The rearrangement uses TRBV20-1 and TRBJ2-5; D might be TRBD1 or TRBD2, each matching 6 bases. CDR3 length: 14 amino acids. Germline loops: CDR1 DFQATT, CDR2 SNEGSKA (reference sequence). The V end lost 6 bases, the J end lost 5 bases, and 19 bases lay between the germline ends. The DNA of the CDR3 is TGCAGTGCCTTTTCCGGGGGCTCGGCCGAGACCCAGTACTTC. It yields the protein CSAFSGGSAETQYF.

The CDR3, as DNA: TGTGCCAGCAGTTCCGATGCCCACAATGAGCAGTACTTC. Translating gives CASSSDAHNEQYF. The rearrangement joins TRBV28 to TRBJ2-1; D call uncertain. The J call may be faulty, since TRBJ2-7 better matches the DNA end. The CDR3 spans 13 residues. The germline gives CDR1 MDHEN, CDR2 SYDVKM.

This clonotype was found many times. The V and J genes are TRBV4-1 and TRBJ1-4; D gene unclear. Trimming shortened V by 3 bases and J by 2 bases, and 7 bases separated the two germline ends. This CDR3 has 14 amino acids. Germline V gene data show CDR1 as MGHRA and CDR2 as YSYEKL. Here the CDR3 reads CASSQSQTNEKLFF. CDR3 coding DNA: TGCGCCAGCAGCCAGTCTCAGACTAATGAAAAACTGTTTTTT.

This chain joins TRBV10-3 and TRBJ2-3, with D perhaps matching TRBD1 (6 bases). Trimming removed 2 bases at V and 2 bases at J, with 8 bases between. CDR1 and CDR2 (germline): ENHRY, SYGVKD. This CDR3 contains 14 residues. This chain's CDR3 is CAISERTVTDTQYF. The CDR3 DNA sequence: TGTGCCATCAGTGAGCGGACAGTCACAGATACGCAGTATTTT.

This clonotype was recorded many times. V is TRBV20-1 and J is TRBJ2-7; D may correspond to TRBD1 or TRBD2 (6 bases each). CDR3 length: 13 residues. V gave up 3 bases and J gave up 4 bases, with 13 bases separating them. Per the germline V gene, CDR1 is DFQATT and CDR2 is SNEGSKA (reference sequence). As DNA, the CDR3 is TGCAGTGCTAGTTTCCGGGGGCTATACGAGCAGTACTTC. Translation: CSASFRGLYEQYF.

A note on this clonotype: This sequence may be a read error, since a much larger clone differs from it by one base. The chain has TRBV12-5 and TRBJ2-7; 9 bases are a match to TRBD2. The V gene end was trimmed by 2 bases and the J gene end by 7 bases; junction bases not matched to a gene: 15. The CDR3 spans 17 residues. Germline CDR1 reads LGHNT; CDR2 reads FRNRAP. CDR3 residues: CASGLTRGGGGAYEQYF. CDR3 bases: TGTGCTAGTGGTTTGACACGCGGCGGCGGGGGGGCATATGAGCAGTACTTC.

Comment on this clonotype: A read error may explain this, as a much larger clone is one base away. V is TRBV15 and J is TRBJ2-1; D is perhaps TRBD2 (6 bases). Germline lookup yields CDR1 LNHNV and CDR2 YYDKDF (reference sequence). The CDR3 contains 14 residues. Trimming pared 5 bases from V and 6 bases from J, leaving 14 bases between. DNA for the CDR3: TGTGCCACCAGCGGAGGGACTTTGGGCAATGAGCAGTTCTTC. Amino acid sequence: CATSGGTLGNEQFF.

Of note for this clonotype: A clone one base away is much larger, so this may be a read error. This chain joins TRBV24-1 and TRBJ2-2; TRBD1 agrees at 11 bases. Germline CDR1 is KGHDR and CDR2 is SFDVKD. The CDR3 consists of 14 residues. The CDR3 protein is CATRGTGGTGERFF. DNA for the CDR3: TGTGCCACCAGGGGGACAGGGGGAACCGGGGAGCGGTTTTTT.

To note about this clonotype: A single base separates this from a much larger clone, so it may be a read error. The V and J genes are TRBV9 and TRBJ2-3; D gene unclear. From germline, CDR1 is SGDLS and CDR2 YYNGEE. CDR3 length: 16 amino acids. The CDR3 protein is CASNVGFTPGTDTQYF. CDR3 coding DNA: TGTGCCAGCAACGTAGGTTTCACACCCGGCACAGATACGCAGTATTTT.

This clonotype was counted only a few times. The V call is TRBV6-2 or TRBV6-3, the J call TRBJ2-1; D is unclear. V lost 4 bases and J 10 bases, leaving 23 bases between the germline ends. Looked up from germline, CDR1 is MNHEY and CDR2 is SVGEGT. The CDR3 is 16 residues long. This chain's CDR3 is CASSSRTYPISPEQFF. The DNA of the CDR3 is TGTGCCAGCAGTTCCAGGACCTACCCCATAAGCCCCGAGCAGTTCTTC.

About this clonotype itself: This clone may be a read error of a much larger clone one base away. This chain links TRBV5-6 with TRBJ2-1; 12 bases agree with TRBD1. Germline V gene data show CDR1 as SGHDT and CDR2 as YYEEEE. The length of the CDR3 is 15 residues. The CDR3 DNA follows: TGTGCCGGCAGCTGGCCGGGACAGGGGGCGAATGAGCAGTTCTTC. Amino acid sequence: CAGSWPGQGANEQFF.

This clonotype was recorded at least ten times. This chain joins TRBV4-3 and TRBJ2-7; 8 positions match TRBD1. The CDR3 covers 15 residues. The ends lost 1 base at V and 3 bases at J; junction bases unmatched: 5. CDR1 is LGHNA, CDR2 YSLEER, per germline. The DNA of the CDR3 is TGCGCCAGCAGCCAAGGACAGGGGCGTTACTACGAGCAGTACTTC. Translated, it gives CASSQGQGRYYEQYF.

This clonotype was counted ten times or more. This chain joins TRBV3-1 and TRBJ2-6, with TRBD1 matching over 7 bases. With 4 bases clipped from V and 0 bases from J, the junction kept 15 bases outside the gene matches. There are 20 residues in the CDR3. Germline values: CDR1 LGHDT, CDR2 YNNKEL (reference sequence). The CDR3 spells CASSPTYRDRFSSGANVLTF. In nucleotides, the CDR3 is TGTGCCAGCAGCCCAACCTATCGGGACAGATTCAGCTCTGGGGCCAACGTCCTGACTTTC.

The chain employs TRBV7-2 and TRBJ2-6; D is ambiguous. Germline CDR1 is SGHTA and CDR2 is FQGNSA. The CDR3 runs to 13 residues. V gave up 4 bases and J gave up 4 bases, with 5 bases separating them. This chain's CDR3 is CASSSLGANVLTF. In DNA, the CDR3 is TGTGCCAGCAGCTCGCTAGGGGCCAACGTCCTGACTTTC.

Ten or more counts support this clonotype. The chain combines TRBV2 with TRBJ2-7; perhaps TRBD2 as D (5 bases). The V gene lost 5 bases and the J gene lost 7 bases, with 15 bases spanning the gap. Germline V CDR1 and CDR2: SNHLY, FYNNEI. The CDR3 runs to 13 residues. The CDR3 DNA reads TGTGCCAGCAGTTATAGGACCTCGGGAGAGCAGTACTTC. Residues: CASSYRTSGEQYF.

The CDR3 spells CSATTSPTGELFF. DNA of the CDR3: TGCAGTGCTACCACGTCTCCCACCGGGGAGCTGTTTTTT. The V call is TRBV20-1, the J call TRBJ2-2; D gene ambiguous. V was cut by 4 bases and J by 4 bases, with 10 bases left in between. The length of the CDR3 is 13 residues. From germline, CDR1 is DFQATT and CDR2 SNEGSKA (reference sequence).

This clonotype was observed a handful of times. The genes are TRBV20-1 and TRBJ2-5; TRBD2 agrees at 14 bases. The CDR3 spans 17 residues. Trimming at V came to 3 bases and at J to 5 bases, leaving 11 bases not matched to a gene. CDR1 and CDR2 (germline): DFQATT, SNEGSKA (reference sequence). The DNA for the CDR3 is TGCAGTGCTAGTCCCGGGACTAGCGGGGGAGAAGGGGAGACCCAGTACTTC. It translates to CSASPGTSGGEGETQYF.

This clonotype was picked up many times. This sequence joins TRBV6-2 or TRBV6-3 and TRBJ1-5; D possibly corresponds to TRBD1 (5 bases). This CDR3 has 15 amino acids. V gave up 2 bases and J gave up 7 bases, with 15 bases separating them. Germline V gene data show CDR1 as MNHEY and CDR2 as SVGEGT. The CDR3 is CASSYGAGTGQPQHF. The CDR3 bases are TGTGCCAGCAGTTACGGAGCAGGGACCGGACAGCCCCAGCATTTT.

Comments on this clonotype: This may be a read error: a much more frequent sequence differs by one nucleotide. The chain couples TRBV18 to TRBJ2-1, with D uncertain. The CDR3 loop spans 15 amino acids. CDR1 and CDR2 from the germline V gene are KGHSH and LQKENI. CDR3 in amino acids: CASSPGQSSYNERFF. CDR3 nucleotides: TGTGCCAGCTCACCAGGGCAGAGCTCCTACAATGAGCGGTTCTTC. The full variable domain, with the rest looked up from reference TRBV18 and TRBJ2-1, is NAGVMQNPRHLVRRRGQEARLRCSPMKGHSHVYWYRQLPEEGLKFMVYLQKENIIDESGMPKERFSAEFPKEGPSILRIQQVVRGDSAAYFCASSPGQSSYNERFFGPGTRLTVL.

This clonotype has ten or more counts. V gene TRBV11-2 combines with J gene TRBJ2-5; unclear D gene. V was shortened by 6 bases and J by 3 bases, with 17 bases between the two germline ends. This CDR3 has 15 residues. Germline CDR1 SGHAT, CDR2 FQNNGV. The CDR3 loop is CASSYEIRKEETQYF. The CDR3 DNA follows: TGTGCCAGCAGTTACGAAATCAGAAAGGAAGAGACCCAGTACTTC.

Comments on this clonotype: The junction departs from germline at one end; a sequencing error may be responsible. V is TRBV25-1 and J is TRBJ2-2, with 7 bases matching TRBD1. CDR1 and CDR2 from the germline V gene are MGHDK and SYGVNS. The CDR3 sequence is 15 residues long. The CDR3 DNA reads TGTGCCAGCATAGGGACAGCCGCGAACACCGGGAAGCTGTTTTTT. It codes for CASIGTAANTGKLFF. Full variable domain (rest looked up from reference TRBV25-1 and TRBJ2-2): EADIYQTPRYLVIGTGKKITLECSQTMGHDKMYWYQQDPGMELHLIHYSYGVNSTEKGDLSSESTVSRIRTEHFPLTLESARPSHTSQYLCASIGTAANTGKLFFGEGSRLTVL.

The chain combines TRBV5-6 with TRBJ2-7; D tentatively fits TRBD1 or TRBD2 (6 bases each). The CDR3 has 14 amino acids. CDR1 is SGHDT and CDR2 is YYEEEE in the germline V gene. The V and J ends lost 1 base and 3 bases respectively, with 11 bases between them. CDR3 protein: CASSLRGGFYEQYF. The CDR3 DNA sequence: TGTGCCAGCAGCTTGAGAGGGGGGTTCTACGAGCAGTACTTC. The entire variable domain, with the rest obtained from reference TRBV5-6 and TRBJ2-7, is as follows: DAGVTQSPTHLIKTRGQQVTLRCSPKSGHDTVSWYQQALGQGPQFIFQYYEEEERQRGNFPDRFSGHQFPNYSSELNVNALLLGDSALYLCASSLRGGFYEQYFGPGTRLTVT.